This note documents a single T cell receptor (beta chain) sequence. The antigen remains undetermined. This sample is part of a study of graft-versus-host responses after intestinal transplantation. This CDR3 is built from 13 residues. V was pared by 6 bases and J by 11 bases, with 19 bases between. Germline-derived CDR1 and CDR2 are MDHEN and SYDVKM. Sequencing was performed with immunoSEQ multiplex PCR; in TCRdb, only in-frame clones are kept and a portion is missing. The data contain 70,000 or so clones, under 90% of them singletons. The gene calls are TRBV28 and TRBJ1-1; D remains unclear. This TCR was sampled from a human donor who was the organ donor for an intestinal transplant. Sequencing used unstimulated CD4+ T cells sorted from spleen or lymph node cells, obtained before transplant. The CDR3 spells CASSPPQKLGAFF. CDR3 sequence (DNA): TGTGCCAGCAGCCCTCCGCAGAAGCTCGGGGCTTTCTTT.